Listed here is a single TCR beta chain. Its antigen is still unknown. The data were obtained in a study of cytomegalovirus exposure and HLA in healthy donors. At the level of the study: The same platform was used for the roughly 130 validation repertoires and the roughly 700 first-cohort repertoires, a later analysis reported. General study findings and limits: In vitro, a few CMV-associated chains proved specific for CMV antigens. Cytomegalovirus association was listed for about 180 TCR beta chains. For cytomegalovirus status, the classifier reportedly gave diagnoses with high specificity and sensitivity.

The assay was immunoSEQ multiplex PCR, and TCRdb's table has in-frame clones only and misses some. The sample shows 150,000 to 200,000 clones, roughly 96% of them seen only once. The germline V gene has CDR1 SGHRS and CDR2 YFSETQ. V was clipped by 2 bases and J by 3 bases, with 11 bases between them. The CDR3 length is 15 residues. The TCR was taken from a woman aged 18-35 years in good health and CMV-seronegative. Sequenced sample: PBMCs. This chain links TRBV5-1 with TRBJ1-4; TRBD1 might be the D (5 bases). This CDR3 reads CASSLQDAPNEKLFF. The CDR3 nucleotides read TGCGCCAGCAGCTTACAGGATGCCCCTAATGAAAAACTGTTTTTT. The variable domain in full, with the rest retrieved from reference TRBV5-1 and TRBJ1-4, is KAGVTQTPRYLIKTRGQQVTLSCSPISGHRSVSWYQQTPGQGLQFLFEYFSETQRNKGNFPGRFSGRQFSNSRSEMNVSTLELGDSALYLCASSLQDAPNEKLFFGSGTQLSVL.